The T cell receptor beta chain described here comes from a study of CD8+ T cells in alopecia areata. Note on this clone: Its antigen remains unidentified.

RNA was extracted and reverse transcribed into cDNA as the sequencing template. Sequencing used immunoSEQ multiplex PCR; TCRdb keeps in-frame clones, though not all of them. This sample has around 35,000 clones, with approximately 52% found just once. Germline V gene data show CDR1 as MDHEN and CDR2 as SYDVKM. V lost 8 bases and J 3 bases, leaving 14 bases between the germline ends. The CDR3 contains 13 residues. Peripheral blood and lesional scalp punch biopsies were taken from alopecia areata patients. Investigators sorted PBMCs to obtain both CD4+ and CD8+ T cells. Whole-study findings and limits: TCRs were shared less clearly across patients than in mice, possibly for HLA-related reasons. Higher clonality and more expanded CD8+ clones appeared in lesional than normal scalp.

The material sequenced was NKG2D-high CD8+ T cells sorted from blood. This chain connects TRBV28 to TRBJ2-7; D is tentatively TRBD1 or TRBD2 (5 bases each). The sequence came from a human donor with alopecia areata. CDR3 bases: TGTGCCAGCGGAACGGGACCGGGCTACGAGCAGTACTTC. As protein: CASGTGPGYEQYF.